These T cell receptor beta chains were read from a single sample in a study of cytomegalovirus exposure and HLA in healthy donors. Repertoires were generated with immunoSEQ multiplex PCR, while TCRdb's copy carries only in-frame clones and drops some. This sample yields approximately 94,000 clones, of which approximately 80% are seen a single time; 4% to 5.5% belongs to the top ten. The sample was PBMCs. The receptors originated from a man aged 25-45 years in good health and CMV-seropositive. The CDR3 runs from the conserved cysteine through the conserved F or W. The D gene is left open where the match is weak. A clone size is listed for some rows: how often the clone was seen (once, few, many), or a class if it is expanded.

V	J	D	size	CDR3	DNA
TRBV11-2	TRBJ2-1	-	-	CASSSLRTVEQFF	TGTGCCAGCAGCAGCCTCCGGACAGTTGAGCAGTTCTTC
TRBV6-5	TRBJ1-3	-	-	CASRPRGLGNTIYF	TGTGCCTCCCGCCCCAGAGGGCTCGGAAACACCATATATTTT
TRBV7-6	TRBJ2-1	TRBD2	-	CASSLVLAGPAYNEQFF	TGTGCCAGCAGCTTAGTCCTAGCGGGGCCGGCCTACAATGAGCAGTTCTTC
TRBV19	TRBJ1-6	-	once	CASSIGDFGGSSYNSPLHF	TGTGCCAGTAGTATAGGGGACTTCGGGGGAAGCTCCTATAATTCACCCCTCCACTTT
TRBV7-2	TRBJ2-1	TRBD2	-	CASNYRGVGREQFF	TGTGCCAGCAACTACCGGGGGGTGGGGCGTGAGCAGTTCTTC
TRBV10-3	TRBJ2-7	-	-	CAISGRGNEQYF	TGTGCCATCAGTGGCAGGGGAAACGAGCAGTACTTC
TRBV6-6	TRBJ1-1	TRBD1	-	CASSSPTGGTEAFF	TGTGCCAGCAGTTCCCCCACAGGGGGCACTGAAGCTTTCTTT
TRBV29-1	TRBJ2-3	-	-	CSVEDGNHPDTQYF	TGCAGCGTTGAGGACGGGAACCACCCAGATACGCAGTATTTT
TRBV4-1	TRBJ1-5	-	-	CASSQEQDQPQHF	TGCGCCAGCAGCCAAGAGCAGGATCAGCCCCAGCATTTT
TRBV29-1	TRBJ1-4	-	-	CSVDVGSGEKLFF	TGCAGCGTTGATGTAGGGTCGGGAGAAAAACTGTTTTTT
TRBV19	TRBJ2-1	TRBD1	-	CASSKFHRGAGNEQFF	TGTGCCAGTAGTAAGTTCCACAGGGGGGCAGGCAATGAGCAGTTCTTC
TRBV30	TRBJ1-3	-	few	CAWSIGNRKNTIYF	TGTGCCTGGAGTATCGGGAATCGAAAAAACACCATATATTTT
TRBV5-1	TRBJ2-1	-	few	CASSLDGSSYNEQFF	TGCGCCAGCAGCTTGGACGGGAGCTCCTACAATGAGCAGTTCTTC
TRBV6-4	TRBJ2-4	-	-	CASMAGAKNIQYF	TGTGCCAGCATGGCGGGGGCCAAAAACATTCAGTACTTC
TRBV4-2	TRBJ2-5	-	-	CASSQSTGRETQYF	TGTGCCAGCAGCCAGTCGACAGGGAGGGAGACCCAGTACTTC
TRBV5-8	TRBJ2-7	TRBD1	once	CASSLGPGTGKLDEQYF	TGTGCCAGCAGCTTGGGCCCAGGGACAGGGAAGTTAGACGAGCAGTACTTC
TRBV6-1	TRBJ2-2	TRBD1	-	CASSELQGAPGELFF	TGTGCCAGCAGTGAGTTGCAGGGGGCGCCCGGGGAGCTGTTTTTT
TRBV7-2	TRBJ1-2	-	once	CASSLSGRGLGGYTF	TGTGCCAGCAGCTTATCTGGCAGGGGCTTAGGTGGCTACACCTTC
TRBV19	TRBJ2-3	TRBD2	-	CASSTLAGAQYF	TGTGCCAGCAGCACTCTAGCGGGAGCGCAGTATTTT
TRBV6-1	TRBJ1-4	TRBD1	-	CASSEGQGNEKLFF	TGTGCCAGCAGTGAGGGACAGGGTAATGAAAAACTGTTTTTT
TRBV5-6	TRBJ1-5	-	-	CASSFLRRVEEPQHF	TGTGCCAGCAGCTTTTTACGACGGGTGGAAGAGCCCCAGCATTTT
TRBV14	TRBJ1-2	-	-	CASSQGPWQDGYTF	TGTGCCAGCAGCCAGGGGCCCTGGCAGGATGGCTACACCTTC
TRBV5-6	TRBJ2-3	TRBD2	-	CASSLSVLGGLADTQYF	TGTGCCAGCAGCTTGTCTGTGTTGGGAGGGTTGGCAGATACGCAGTATTTT
TRBV6-5	TRBJ2-5	TRBD1	-	CASARTGGETQYF	TGTGCCAGCGCCAGGACAGGGGGGGAGACCCAGTACTTC
TRBV5-4	TRBJ2-3	TRBD1	-	CASSELGQATDTQYF	TGTGCCAGCAGCGAACTGGGACAGGCCACAGATACGCAGTATTTT
TRBV5-4	TRBJ2-5	-	-	CASRRGRDQETQYF	TGTGCCAGCAGACGTGGCCGGGACCAAGAGACCCAGTACTTC
TRBV5-1	TRBJ2-2	-	once	CASSLDRKNTGELFF	TGCGCCAGCAGCTTGGACAGAAAGAACACCGGGGAGCTGTTTTTT
TRBV9	TRBJ2-7	-	-	CASSVGRGIYEQYF	TGTGCCAGCAGCGTGGGTAGGGGAATTTACGAGCAGTACTTC
TRBV6-5	TRBJ2-1	TRBD2	-	CASSYGGGRAGYEQFF	TGTGCCAGCAGTTACGGGGGGGGGAGGGCGGGCTATGAGCAGTTCTTC
TRBV5-1	TRBJ2-2	TRBD1	-	CASSRDRVNTGELFF	TGCGCCAGCAGCAGGGACAGGGTGAACACCGGGGAGCTGTTTTTT
TRBV7-9	TRBJ2-5	-	-	CASSAGWLPVETQYF	TGTGCCAGCAGCGCCGGGTGGTTGCCGGTGGAGACCCAGTACTTC
TRBV14	TRBJ1-1	-	-	CASSHQRAGMAFF	TGTGCCAGCAGCCATCAAAGGGCAGGGATGGCTTTCTTT
TRBV4-1	TRBJ1-3	-	-	CASSQLDMGFTSGNTIYF	TGCGCCAGCAGCCAGCTCGATATGGGCTTTACCTCTGGAAACACCATATATTTT
TRBV7-6	TRBJ2-7	-	once	CASSLAGTLSYEQYF	TGTGCCAGCAGCTTAGCTGGGACTTTGTCCTACGAGCAGTACTTC
TRBV6-1	TRBJ2-2	-	-	CASSTFDTGELFF	TGTGCCAGCAGTACTTTCGACACCGGGGAGCTGTTTTTT
TRBV7-2	TRBJ2-7	-	few	CASSRSYSYEQYF	TGTGCCAGCAGCCGATCCTACAGCTACGAGCAGTACTTC
TRBV7-9	TRBJ1-5	TRBD1	-	CSSSQTGANQPQHF	TGTTCCAGCAGCCAGACAGGGGCCAATCAGCCCCAGCATTTT
TRBV4-2	TRBJ2-7	TRBD2	-	CASSPDGGAFYEQYF	TGTGCCAGCAGCCCGGACGGGGGGGCCTTCTACGAGCAGTACTTC
TRBV15	TRBJ1-5	TRBD1	-	CATSARTGDFQPQHF	TGTGCCACCAGCGCCCGGACAGGGGACTTTCAGCCCCAGCATTTT
TRBV10-3	TRBJ1-1	-	-	CAISEPVNTEAFF	TGTGCCATCAGTGAGCCGGTGAACACTGAAGCTTTCTTT